Described below is a single T cell receptor (beta chain) sequence and its context. The data were obtained in a study of blood T cell repertoires in COVID-19. Across the whole study: Specimens from acute and convalescent COVID-19 originated in the United States, Italy and Spain. PBMCs, B-cell-depleted T cells, or T cells were the source of the cDNA or gDNA that made up the material.

Original methodology: Nucleated cell number was recorded as an estimate derived from reference gene primer amplification. This table comes from immunoSEQ multiplex PCR, and its TCRdb copy is limited to in-frame clones, with some not included. V, J and clone size derive from that table, while D and trimming were established from the DNA sequence. The sample includes roughly 240,000 clones, over 65% of them seen just once. Input material: peripheral blood. The receptor's source is a man in his sixties who had recovered from COVID-19.

CDR3 bases: TGTGCCAGCAGCTTAACGGGACTAGATGGCGGGGAGCTGTTTTTT. Protein sequence: CASSLTGLDGGELFF. V gene TRBV7-3 combines with J gene TRBJ2-2; TRBD2 matches at 8 bases. This CDR3 contains 15 residues. CDR1 is SGHTA and CDR2 is FQGTGA in the germline V gene. Trimming at V came to 0 bases and at J to 7 bases, leaving 4 bases not matched to a gene.